Listed here is a single T cell receptor beta chain. The data belong to a study of shared clonotypes between healthy human individuals. Study as a whole: Donors, aged 18 to 49, were a couple of women and a few men.

Terminally differentiated effector memory CD45RA+ cells were excluded from the naive CD8 cells, which were CD45RO-negative and positively selected for CCR7. Donors, without exception, were Caucasian adults residing in Nashville, Tennessee. Germline values: CDR1 WSHSY, CDR2 SAAADI. J gave up 8 bases and V 10 bases, and 5 bases lay outside the gene matches. This CDR3 comprises 10 residues. Using approximately 200 ng DNA, approximately 27,000 T cell genomes, the sorted-subset replicate PCRs were run. TCRdb's copy holds only in-frame clones and misses some; the assay was immunoSEQ multiplex PCR. Among more than 500,000 clones listed, approximately 96% were seen once.

This clonotype originated in a woman aged 25-40 years in good health. The rearrangement links TRBV10-2 to TRBJ2-7, with 7 bases fitting TRBD1. Sequenced: naive CD8+ T cells sorted from blood. The CDR3 DNA follows: TGCGCCACTACAGGGGCCCAGCAGTACTTC. The encoded protein is CATTGAQQYF.